Below, one T cell receptor (beta chain) is given with its context. Its antigen is unidentified. CDR3 length: 16 residues. The V gene end was trimmed by 8 bases and the J gene end by 7 bases; junction bases not matched to a gene: 16. Germline loops: CDR1 MNHEY, CDR2 SMNVEV (reference sequence). This specimen belongs to a study of graft-versus-host responses after intestinal transplantation. About the research overall: Every transplant recipient was induced with anti-thymocyte globulin, then maintained on tacrolimus and steroids for roughly 3 years.

The table came from immunoSEQ multiplex PCR; TCRdb's copy has only in-frame clones and leaves some out. The table has approximately 37,000 clones, roughly 91% seen once. Notes on the study in general: GvH clones turned up in recipient marrow; some had shown up first in ileum or blood.

The chain carries TRBV27 and TRBJ2-3, with 9 bases that match TRBD1. Sample: PBMCs, taken about nine months after transplant. This TCR was recovered from a human patient who received an intestinal transplant, so some T cells may come from the graft donor. The CDR3 nucleotides are TGTGCCAGCTCTACAGGGGGCGCGGGATCTTGGTATACGCAGTATTTT. Encoded protein: CASSTGGAGSWYTQYF.